Listed here are 2 T cell receptor beta chains from one sample, sequenced in a study of blood T cell repertoires in COVID-19. Data came from immunoSEQ multiplex PCR; TCRdb stores just in-frame clones and leaves some out. The sample contains 150,000 to 200,000 clones, 85% of which appear only once. The specimen sequenced was peripheral blood. Receptor source: a woman between 55 and 75 years old with acute or convalescent COVID-19.

This clone appeared a few times. The chain has TRBV29-1 and TRBJ2-5; tentatively, D is TRBD1 (6 bases). V shed 6 bases and J shed 1 base, with 12 bases lying between them. This CDR3 region has 13 residues. In germline, CDR1 is SQVTM, CDR2 ANQGSEA. This chain's CDR3 is CSVGGGAQETQYF. The CDR3 coding sequence is TGCAGCGTAGGGGGTGGGGCCCAAGAGACCCAGTACTTC.

This sequence joins TRBV27 and TRBJ2-2, with D perhaps TRBD1 (6 bases). V lost 2 bases, J lost 3 bases, and 13 bases lay in between. The germline CDR1 and CDR2 sequences are MNHEY and SMNVEV (reference sequence). This CDR3 is 16 amino acids long. CDR3 residues: CASSLEGGPDTGELFF. CDR3 in DNA: TGTGCCAGCAGTTTAGAAGGGGGTCCCGACACCGGGGAGCTGTTTTTT.